This T cell receptor beta chain originates from a study of CD8 T cells in ankylosing spondylitis. V gave up 8 bases and J gave up 9 bases, with 17 bases separating them. The CDR3 consists of 14 residues. Germline V lookup: CDR1 MNHNS, CDR2 SASEGT. General observations from the study: Some motif variants had been reported before (in reactive arthritis synovial fluid and blood). Disease-linked clones reportedly showed significant enrichment in matched ankylosing spondylitis synovial fluid. Those disease-linked clones were CD8+; they were also relatively rare in peripheral blood. A TCR beta motif of under ten highly homologous variants seemed to mark ankylosing spondylitis blood.

This clonotype was counted between two and nine times. Antigen: not known. 5'-RACE, quantitative and with molecular barcodes, yielded the TCR beta libraries. TCRdb redid the calling of the 5' RACE reads with MiXCR, one entry per CDR3 protein. The sample lists fewer than 400,000 distinct CDR3 sequences, about 20% occurring once. V and J are TRBV6-1 and TRBJ1-6; D possibly corresponds to TRBD1 (6 bases). Sequenced: blood, either unsorted or a sorted T cell fraction (not recorded which). This TCR derives from a male donor with ankylosing spondylitis. The DNA of the CDR3 is TGTGCCAGCGGACCGGACAGCTTGGTTTCACCCCTCCACTTT. Its protein is CASGPDSLVSPLHF.